This TCR beta chain was profiled in a study of cytomegalovirus exposure and HLA in healthy donors. Study conclusions and caveats: Links to common viral pathogens appeared, in a later analysis, for several of the most significant clusters. Reports indicated that the classifier achieved high specificity and sensitivity in diagnosing cytomegalovirus status. For most TCR beta V segments, an earlier analysis put the productive rate at about 90% or about 30% of the time.

The CDR3 has 13 amino acids. V was trimmed by 7 bases and J by 5 bases, leaving 14 bases between them. CDR1 MDHEN and CDR2 SYDVKM come from the germline V gene. Both 60 Vbeta primers and 13 Jbeta primers went into the PCR. Repertoires were generated with immunoSEQ multiplex PCR, while TCRdb's copy carries only in-frame clones and drops some. The profile covers approximately 190,000 clones, with 82% appearing a single time and roughly 1.5% taken by the ten largest. Note on this clone: Antigen unknown.

What was sequenced was PBMCs. This TCR was recovered from a woman between 18 and 30 years old in good health and CMV-seronegative. This chain connects TRBV28 to TRBJ1-1, with D maybe TRBD1 (6 bases). The CDR3 DNA reads TGTGCCAGCACTTCCAGGGGACGGACTGAAGCTTTCTTT. It yields the protein CASTSRGRTEAFF.